This TCR beta chain was captured by sequencing in a study of cytomegalovirus exposure and HLA in healthy donors. The CDR3 loop spans 13 amino acids. V lost 2 bases, J lost 12 bases, and 13 bases lay in between. The V gene's germline CDR1 is SNHLY and CDR2 FYNNEI. The PCR used 60 Vbeta and 13 Jbeta primers. This table comes from immunoSEQ multiplex PCR, and its TCRdb copy is limited to in-frame clones, with some not included. This sample yields 140,000 to 150,000 clones, of which 80% to 85% are seen a single time; 2.5% to 3.5% belongs to the top ten. This clone was seen more than once but under ten times.

The TCR comes from a woman in her thirties in good health and CMV-seronegative. The chain joins TRBV2 to TRBJ1-4, with D uncertain. Source material: PBMCs. The DNA for the CDR3 is TGTGCCAGCAGTGAATCTACTGGCGGGGAACTGTTTTTT. Residues: CASSESTGGELFF.